Each of the 28 T cell receptor beta chains below was sequenced from the same sample in a study of blood T cell repertoires in COVID-19. Libraries were prepared by immunoSEQ multiplex PCR; TCRdb keeps only in-frame clonotypes and omits some of them. This table has more than 250,000 clones, just under 90% appearing once. The sample was peripheral blood. The source is a woman in her forties or fifties with COVID-19, enrolled during active disease.

The chain has TRBV20-1 and TRBJ1-1; D possibly corresponds to TRBD1 (5 bases). V lost 3 bases, J lost 1 base, and 9 bases lay in between. Per the germline V gene, CDR1 is DFQATT and CDR2 is SNEGSKA (reference sequence). This CDR3 is 13 amino acids long. The CDR3 region is CSASKGWNTEAFF. The CDR3 DNA is TGCAGTGCTAGTAAGGGGTGGAACACTGAAGCTTTCTTT.

V and J are TRBV27 and TRBJ2-1, with D possibly TRBD1 on 6 matching bases. The V end lost 1 base, the J end lost 7 bases, and 11 bases lay between the germline ends. The germline CDR1 and CDR2 sequences are MNHEY and SMNVEV (reference sequence). This CDR3 spans 14 amino acids. The chain's CDR3 is CASSLFAGTNEQFF. In DNA form, the CDR3 reads TGTGCCAGCAGTTTATTTGCTGGGACAAATGAGCAGTTCTTC.

The V call is TRBV7-2, the J call TRBJ1-4, with 9 bases lining up with TRBD1. The V gene end was trimmed by 5 bases and the J gene end by 6 bases; junction bases not matched to a gene: 10. Germline CDR1 is SGHTA and CDR2 is FQGNSA. This CDR3 spans 16 amino acids. The DNA for the CDR3 is TGTGCCAGCAGCCCCCGTGGGGGGACAGGGTATGAAAAACTGTTTTTT. It specifies CASSPRGGTGYEKLFF.

This sequence joins TRBV6-6 and TRBJ1-1; D is undetermined. Germline CDR1 is MNHNY and CDR2 is SVGAGI (reference sequence). The CDR3 has 13 residues. Trimming removed 0 bases at V and 6 bases at J, with 8 bases between. DNA of the CDR3: TGTGCCAGCAGTTACTCGTCAGGCGCTGAAGCTTTCTTT. This encodes CASSYSSGAEAFF.

The rearrangement joins TRBV6-2 or TRBV6-3 to TRBJ1-5; TRBD1 is a possible D gene (6 bases). Per the germline V gene, CDR1 is MNHEY and CDR2 is SVGEGT. CDR3 size: 15 residues. Between the trimmed V and J ends, which lost 6 bases and 5 bases, there was a span of 17 bases. CDR3 amino acids: CASSKQGREDQPQHF. Written as DNA, the CDR3 is TGTGCCAGCAGCAAACAGGGCAGAGAAGATCAGCCCCAGCATTTT.

Points on this clone: The junction and the germline gene differ at one end; a read error may be behind it. The rearrangement joins TRBV4-1 to TRBJ2-7; D is possibly TRBD2 (6 bases). The germline V gene has CDR1 MGHRA and CDR2 YSYEKL. CDR3 length: 16 amino acids. In nucleotides, the CDR3 is TGCGCCAGCAGCCAAGGCTCGGGAGACTCCTCCGACGAGCAGTACTTC. Translation: CASSQGSGDSSDEQYF.

V usage is TRBV27 and J usage is TRBJ2-5, with TRBD1 as a possible D gene (7 bases). V was trimmed by 2 bases and J by 1 base, leaving 14 bases between them. Germline CDR1 MNHEY, CDR2 SMNVEV (reference sequence). This CDR3 is 16 amino acids long. This chain's CDR3 is CASSLVGGQIQETQYF. DNA for the CDR3: TGTGCCAGCAGTTTAGTGGGGGGACAGATCCAAGAGACCCAGTACTTC.

The gene calls are TRBV4-3 and TRBJ2-7, with 13 bases identical to TRBD2. Germline V gene sequence: CDR1 LGHNA, CDR2 YSLEER. V dropped 3 bases and J dropped 2; count of bases not matched to a gene: 1. The CDR3 runs 15 residues. The CDR3 DNA follows: TGCGCCAGCAGCCAGGGACTAGCGGGACCCTACGAGCAGTACTTC. It yields the protein CASSQGLAGPYEQYF.

The genes are TRBV7-2 and TRBJ2-3; 8 nucleotides align to TRBD2. Germline values: CDR1 SGHTA, CDR2 FQGNSA. Germline trimming cut 1 base from V and 2 bases from J; bases unmatched to any gene: 8. The CDR3 runs to 17 residues. The CDR3 sequence is CASSLGGSSGLTDTQYF. CDR3 DNA sequence: TGTGCCAGCAGCTTAGGTGGTTCTAGCGGGCTCACAGATACGCAGTATTTT.

This clone was counted a single time. This sequence joins TRBV28 and TRBJ1-1; possibly TRBD1 for D (6 bases). From germline, CDR1 is MDHEN and CDR2 SYDVKM. This CDR3 is built from 15 residues. V lost 2 bases and J lost 1, with 11 bases in between. Here the CDR3 DNA reads TGTGCCAGCAGTTTACAATTACAGGGGAACACTGAAGCTTTCTTT. This gives the protein CASSLQLQGNTEAFF.

This chain links TRBV7-2 with TRBJ2-1; 9 bases align to TRBD1. The CDR3 runs to 13 residues. With V trimmed by 6 bases and J by 7 bases, 4 bases remained unmatched. From germline, CDR1 is SGHTA and CDR2 FQGNSA. The CDR3 here is CASSRDRVNEQFF. CDR3 sequence (DNA): TGTGCCAGCAGTCGGGACAGGGTAAATGAGCAGTTCTTC. The variable domain in full, completed from reference TRBV7-2 and TRBJ2-1, reads GAGVSQSPSNKVTEKGKDVELRCDPISGHTALYWYRQSLGQGLEFLIYFQGNSAPDKSGLPSDRFSAERTGGSVSTLTIQRTQQEDSAVYLCASSRDRVNEQFFGPGTRLTVL.

J is TRBJ2-7 and V is TRBV30; no clear D gene. Between the trimmed V and J ends, which lost 1 base and 4 bases, there was a span of 8 bases. CDR3 length equals 12 residues. Germline CDR1 reads GTSNPN; CDR2 reads SVGIG (reference sequence). As DNA, the CDR3 is TGTGCCTGGAGTGGGCCGCCGTACGAGCAGTACTTC. It codes for CAWSGPPYEQYF. Full variable domain (rest looked up from reference TRBV30 and TRBJ2-7): SQTIHQWPATLVQPVGSPLSLECTVEGTSNPNLYWYRQAAGRGLQLLFYSVGIGQISSEVPQNLSASRPQDRQFILSSKKLLLSDSGFYLCAWSGPPYEQYFGPGTRLTVT.

The V call is TRBV6-1, the J call TRBJ1-4; D unresolved. Germline assignment: CDR1 MNHNS and CDR2 SASEGT. Trimming pared 3 bases from V and 0 bases from J, leaving 11 bases between. The CDR3 loop spans 16 amino acids. CDR3 DNA sequence: TGTGCCAGCAGTGAGACACCATTTGCAACTAATGAAAAACTGTTTTTT. Encoded protein: CASSETPFATNEKLFF.

The chain couples TRBV30 to TRBJ1-2; D is unresolved. Germline CDR1 is GTSNPN and CDR2 is SVGIG (reference sequence). This CDR3 has 17 residues. Trimming cost V 0 bases and J 4 bases, with 21 bases left between them. CDR3 in DNA: TGTGCCTGGAGTGTACTTAGGGCATATGGAGGAGGCTATGGCTACACCTTC. Its translation is CAWSVLRAYGGGYGYTF.

This clone was picked up one time. The chain is built from TRBV7-6 and TRBJ2-3; a weak D match, TRBD2 (5 bases). The CDR3 is 15 amino acids. The germline V gene has CDR1 SGHVS and CDR2 FNYEAQ. V was clipped by 0 bases and J by 3 bases, with 10 bases between them. CDR3 sequence: CASSLAGVSTDTQYF. The DNA for the CDR3 is TGTGCCAGCAGCTTAGCGGGAGTGAGTACAGATACGCAGTATTTT.

The V call is TRBV19, the J call TRBJ2-7; no reliable D call. The V and J ends lost 1 base and 1 base respectively, with 8 bases between them. CDR3 length: 14 amino acids. The V gene's germline CDR1 is LNHDA and CDR2 SQIVND (reference sequence). In DNA form, the CDR3 reads TGTGCCAGTAGTATAGTGGCACCTTCCTACGAGCAGTACTTC. Its protein is CASSIVAPSYEQYF.

The sample holds one count of this clone. This chain links TRBV18 with TRBJ2-7; 7 nucleotides align to TRBD2. Germline V lookup: CDR1 KGHSH, CDR2 LQKENI. V gave up 3 bases and J gave up 3 bases; unmatched junction bases: 5. This CDR3 region has 14 residues. The CDR3 loop is CASSPGLYNYEQYF. The DNA for the CDR3 is TGTGCCAGCTCACCGGGACTATATAACTACGAGCAGTACTTC.

This clone was observed a handful of times. The chain uses TRBV4-1 and TRBJ1-1, with 7 bases identical to TRBD1. The CDR3 is 18 amino acids. V lost 0 bases to trimming and J lost 5 bases; unmatched junction nucleotides: 15. Looked up from germline, CDR1 is MGHRA and CDR2 is YSYEKL. The CDR3 DNA sequence: TGCGCCAGCAGCCAAGATTTTCGTACAGGGGATATTCTTACTGAAGCTTTCTTT. It encodes CASSQDFRTGDILTEAFF.

The V and J genes are TRBV19 and TRBJ2-5; D gene unclear. This CDR3 has 10 amino acids. Germline V gene sequence: CDR1 LNHDA, CDR2 SQIVND (reference sequence). V was cut by 7 bases and J by 5 bases, with 5 bases left in between. The CDR3, as DNA: TGTGCCAGTACCAGGGAGACCCAGTACTTC. Translating it yields CASTRETQYF.

The chain couples TRBV5-1 to TRBJ2-7; D is uncertain. The CDR3 runs 13 residues. Trimming stripped 4 bases from V and 4 bases from J, with 12 bases between. Looked up from germline, CDR1 is SGHRS and CDR2 is YFSETQ. CDR3 DNA sequence: TGCGCCAGCAGCCCCCTGACACCTTACGAGCAGTACTTC. Translation gives CASSPLTPYEQYF.

The V and J genes are TRBV5-1 and TRBJ2-4; TRBD2 agrees at 8 bases. The CDR3 runs 15 residues. The V segment lost 2 bases and the J segment 8 bases; nucleotides outside the gene matches: 9. Germline V gene data show CDR1 as SGHRS and CDR2 as YFSETQ. CDR3 in amino acids: CASSLSVSGGDIQYF. CDR3 nucleotide sequence: TGCGCCAGCAGCTTATCCGTCTCCGGGGGGGACATTCAGTACTTC.

The chain combines TRBV19 with TRBJ1-5, with D unclear. CDR1 LNHDA and CDR2 SQIVND come from the germline V gene (reference sequence). V lost 4 bases to trimming and J lost 0 bases, with 13 bases between them. This CDR3 contains 16 residues. CDR3 nucleotides: TGTGCCAGTAGTACATTCGCGTCGGTTAGCAATCAGCCCCAGCATTTT. This sequence encodes CASSTFASVSNQPQHF.

The V call is TRBV30, the J call TRBJ2-7; unclear D gene. Trimming shortened V by 0 bases and J by 4 bases, and 10 bases separated the two germline ends. This CDR3 has 13 amino acids. In germline, CDR1 is GTSNPN, CDR2 SVGIG (reference sequence). CDR3 amino acids: CAWSVLRRYEQYF. In DNA form, the CDR3 reads TGTGCCTGGAGTGTACTACGCCGGTACGAGCAGTACTTC.

This clone appeared a few times. The chain is built from TRBV24-1 and TRBJ1-1, with D possibly TRBD1 on 6 matching bases. The CDR3 is 14 residues long. Per germline, CDR1 KGHDR and CDR2 SFDVKD. V was shortened by 3 bases and J by 4 bases, with 11 bases between the two germline ends. CDR3 in amino acids: CATSDGGRATEAFF. DNA for the CDR3: TGTGCCACCAGTGATGGGGGCAGAGCCACTGAAGCTTTCTTT.

The rearrangement links TRBV7-2 to TRBJ2-3; unclear D gene. In germline, CDR1 is SGHTA, CDR2 FQGNSA. Trimming cost V 5 bases and J 3 bases, with 12 bases left between them. The CDR3 has 14 residues. The CDR3 here is CASSQTSTTDTQYF. CDR3 DNA: TGTGCCAGCAGCCAGACCTCGACAACAGATACGCAGTATTTT.

This clone has only one observation. J is TRBJ2-2 and V is TRBV11-2; 7 bases align to TRBD1. The CDR3 has 17 residues. Per the germline V gene, CDR1 is SGHAT and CDR2 is FQNNGV. After removal of 3 bases from V and 1 base from J, the junction contained 8 bases not matched to a gene. CDR3 residues: CASSFSLGTVNTGELFF. In DNA form, the CDR3 reads TGTGCCAGCAGCTTTAGTCTCGGGACAGTGAACACCGGGGAGCTGTTTTTT.

The chain combines TRBV11-3 with TRBJ2-5, with D tentatively TRBD2 (5 bases). Looked up from germline, CDR1 is SGHNT and CDR2 is YENEEA. The CDR3 is made up of 15 amino acids. V dropped 3 bases and J dropped 1 base, with 12 bases sitting between them. The CDR3 nucleotides read TGTGCCAGCAGCTTCGCGCGGGCGCTCCAAGAGACCCAGTACTTC. It encodes CASSFARALQETQYF.

The chain recombines TRBV9 with TRBJ1-3, with D possibly matching TRBD1 (5 bases). V lost 3 bases to trimming and J lost 0 bases, with 16 bases between them. Germline V gene sequence: CDR1 SGDLS, CDR2 YYNGEE. The CDR3 runs to 17 residues. The CDR3 DNA is TGTGCCAGCAGCGCCTTGGGGGGGACTCCCTCTGGAAACACCATATATTTT. This gives the protein CASSALGGTPSGNTIYF.